Listed below are T cell receptor beta chains from one sample, sequenced in a study of blood T cell repertoires in COVID-19. Here immunoSEQ multiplex PCR was the method, and the copy in TCRdb shows in-frame clones only, minus some. Of some 360,000 clones listed, around 87% are singletons. Input material: peripheral blood. The receptor source for this set is a woman aged 55-70 years with COVID-19, enrolled during active disease. Each CDR3 is given with its conserved first and last residue. The D gene is left open where the match is weak. Part of the rows lack a size; the others show once, few, many or a class for expanded clones.

d_call	clone_size	v_call	j_call	cdr3_nt	cdr3_aa
TRBD2	once	TRBV28	TRBJ2-3	TGTGCCAGCAACGGCGGGGGTTCCCTAAGCACAGATACGCAGTATTTT	CASNGGGSLSTDTQYF
.	.	TRBV5-1	TRBJ1-2	TGCGCCAGCAGTAGGGTTGGGACTCAAGCTAACTATGGCTACACCTTC	CASSRVGTQANYGYTF
TRBD1	.	TRBV7-2	TRBJ1-6	TGTGCCAGCAGCTTTACTTATACAGGGGGAAATTCACCCCTCCACTTT	CASSFTYTGGNSPLHF
.	.	TRBV5-1	TRBJ1-5	TGCGCCAGCAGCTCCGCCCCGGGAGATCAGCCCCAGCATTTT	CASSSAPGDQPQHF
.	.	TRBV11-2	TRBJ1-1	TGTGCCAGCAGCAACAATCGACAGGCCATGAACACTGAAGCTTTCTTT	CASSNNRQAMNTEAFF
TRBD2	.	TRBV5-8	TRBJ2-1	TGTGCCAGCAGCTTGAGGCAGGGAGGGTACAATGAGCAGTTCTTC	CASSLRQGGYNEQFF
TRBD1	.	TRBV2	TRBJ2-5	TGTGCCAGCAGCCTTCTCGAGGGGGCCCAAGAGACCCAGTACTTC	CASSLLEGAQETQYF
.	few	TRBV19	TRBJ1-5	TGTGCCAGTAGACAGGTTGGGGGCAATCAGCCCCAGCATTTT	CASRQVGGNQPQHF
TRBD1	.	TRBV11-1	TRBJ1-4	TGTGCCAGCAGCCGCGGGACAGTTAATGAAAAACTGTTTTTT	CASSRGTVNEKLFF
.	.	TRBV6-5	TRBJ1-3	TGTGCCAGCAGTTACGGGGGGGGCACGGGAAACACCATATATTTT	CASSYGGGTGNTIYF
TRBD1	.	TRBV3-1/TRBV3-2	TRBJ1-2	TGTGCCAGCAGCCATCTCCGGACAGGAGGAAAGGATGGCTACACCTTC	CASSHLRTGGKDGYTF
TRBD2	.	TRBV6-1	TRBJ2-2	TGTGCCAGCAGTGAACGGGTAGCGGGGGGTTCGAACACCGGGGAGCTGTTTTTT	CASSERVAGGSNTGELFF
TRBD2	.	TRBV30	TRBJ2-3	TGTGCCTGGCTTGAGGCGGGGGGCACAGATACGCAGTATTTT	CAWLEAGGTDTQYF
TRBD2	.	TRBV7-8	TRBJ2-2	TGTGCCAGCAGCTTTGGGCGGGGGAGCCCCACCGGGGAGCTGTTTTTT	CASSFGRGSPTGELFF
.	.	TRBV3-1/TRBV3-2	TRBJ1-2	TGTGCCAGCAGCCAGGCGGGCCCCTATGGCTACACCTTC	CASSQAGPYGYTF
.	.	TRBV10-3	TRBJ1-6	TGTGCCACACGGCAAGGACAATCACCCCTCCACTTT	CATRQGQSPLHF
.	.	TRBV25-1	TRBJ1-4	TGTGCCAGCAGTGAGAATAGAAGGGGCTCTAATGAAAAACTGTTTTTT	CASSENRRGSNEKLFF
TRBD1	many	TRBV19	TRBJ1-2	TGTGCCAGTAGCCCGAACCTGGGACAGGGGAGCTATGGCTACACCTTC	CASSPNLGQGSYGYTF
TRBD1	.	TRBV2	TRBJ1-1	TGTGCCAGCAGTCGGCAGGGGGTGAACACTGAAGCTTTCTTT	CASSRQGVNTEAFF
TRBD1	.	TRBV19	TRBJ1-5	TGTGCCAGCCAGGGACAGGGTTTGAGCAATCAGCCCCAGCATTTT	CASQGQGLSNQPQHF
.	.	TRBV3-1/TRBV3-2	TRBJ1-3	TGTGCCACCCAAAATTACAGGGCTGGAAACACCATATATTTT	CATQNYRAGNTIYF
.	few	TRBV11-1	TRBJ1-6	TGTGCCAGCAGCTTCGCGGCCAATTCACCCCTCCACTTT	CASSFAANSPLHF
TRBD1	.	TRBV15	TRBJ2-2	TGTGCCACCAGCATCGGACAGGGGAAGACCGGGGAGCTGTTTTTT	CATSIGQGKTGELFF
TRBD2	once	TRBV5-4	TRBJ2-5	TGTGCCAGCAGCACAGCGGGGGGCCGTACAGAGACCCAGTACTTC	CASSTAGGRTETQYF
TRBD1	once	TRBV16	TRBJ1-5	TGTGCCAGCAGCCAAGCGGGACAGGGGGCGGTTCAGCCCCAGCATTTT	CASSQAGQGAVQPQHF
.	.	TRBV6-4	TRBJ1-1	TGTGCCAGCAGAGTTGCAGTGAACACTGAAGCTTTCTTT	CASRVAVNTEAFF
.	.	TRBV4-1	TRBJ1-1	TGCGCCAGCAGCCAAGTAGGAGTTTCTAGCACTGAAGCTTTCTTT	CASSQVGVSSTEAFF
TRBD2	.	TRBV4-1	TRBJ2-1	TGCGCCAGCAGCCAAGGGCCCCCGGGACTAGCGGGCTACAATGAGCAGTTCTTC	CASSQGPPGLAGYNEQFF
TRBD1	.	TRBV11-2	TRBJ1-2	TGTGCCAGCAGCCTAGATGACAGGGCCCTCTATGGCTACACCTTC	CASSLDDRALYGYTF
.	.	TRBV5-1	TRBJ2-7	TGCGCCAGCAGCAGGTTCCGGGACGGGAGCTCCTACGAGCAGTACTTC	CASSRFRDGSSYEQYF
TRBD1	.	TRBV9	TRBJ1-3	TGTGCCAGCAGCGTAGGACAGGGCTCTGGAAACACCATATATTTT	CASSVGQGSGNTIYF
TRBD1	.	TRBV28	TRBJ1-1	TGTGCCAGCAGCGTACAGGGGAGAGAAGCTTTCTTT	CASSVQGREAFF